The source of this TCR beta chain is a study of blood T cell repertoires in COVID-19. The V segment lost 6 bases and the J segment 0 bases; nucleotides outside the gene matches: 16. The CDR3 is 19 amino acids. Germline CDR1 reads MNHNS; CDR2 reads SASEGT. Using immunoSEQ multiplex PCR, the repertoire was profiled, and TCRdb retains in-frame clones only, with some absent. The data contain roughly 450,000 clones, about 90% of them singletons. The V call is TRBV6-1, the J call TRBJ1-5; 8 nucleotides align to TRBD1. The specimen sequenced was PBMCs or T cells enriched from blood (not recorded which). This receptor was taken from a man between 18 and 35 years old who had recovered from COVID-19. This CDR3 is CASREHRGKEGYSNQPQHF. The CDR3 nucleotides are TGTGCCAGCAGGGAACACAGGGGGAAGGAGGGCTATAGCAATCAGCCCCAGCATTTT.